This record covers a single T cell receptor (beta chain). This specimen comes from a study of blood T cell repertoires in COVID-19. Study-level background: Samples of COVID-19 (acute and convalescent) were obtained from the United States, Italy and Spain. PBMCs, B-cell-depleted T cells, or T cells were the source of the cDNA or gDNA that made up the material.

In germline, CDR1 is SGDLS, CDR2 YYNGEE. The germline V and J ends were trimmed by 1 base and 10 bases, with 12 bases remaining between them. This CDR3 comprises 14 residues. Original processing notes: Reference gene primer amplification gave nucleated cell count estimates. Produced via immunoSEQ multiplex PCR; TCRdb's table is partial and in-frame only. V and J calls and clone size are given by that table; D and trimming were obtained from the DNA. Here the sample spans 95,000 to 110,000 clones, roughly four fifths being singletons. The genes are TRBV9 and TRBJ1-6; maybe TRBD1 (5 bases). The sample comprised peripheral blood. The TCR was taken from a woman of 80 years or more with active or convalescent COVID-19. CDR3 DNA sequence: TGTGCCAGCAGCGTACAGGGCATGGGGTCACCCCTCCACTTT. As protein: CASSVQGMGSPLHF.